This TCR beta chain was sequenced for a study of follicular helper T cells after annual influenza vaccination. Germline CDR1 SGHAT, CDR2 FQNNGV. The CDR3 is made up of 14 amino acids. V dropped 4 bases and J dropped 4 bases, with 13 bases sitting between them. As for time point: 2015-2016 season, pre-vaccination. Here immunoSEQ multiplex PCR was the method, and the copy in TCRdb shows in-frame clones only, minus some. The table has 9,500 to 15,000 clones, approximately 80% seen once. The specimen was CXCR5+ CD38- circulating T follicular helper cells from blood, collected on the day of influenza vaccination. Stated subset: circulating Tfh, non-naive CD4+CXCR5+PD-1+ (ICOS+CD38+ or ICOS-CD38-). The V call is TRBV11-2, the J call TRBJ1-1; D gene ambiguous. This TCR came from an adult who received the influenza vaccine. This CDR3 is CASSSLLDGTEAFF. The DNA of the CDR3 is TGTGCCAGCAGCTCACTACTGGACGGCACTGAAGCTTTCTTT. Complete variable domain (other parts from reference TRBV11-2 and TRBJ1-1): EAGVAQSPRYKIIEKRQSVAFWCNPISGHATLYWYQQILGQGPKLLIQFQNNGVVDDSQLPKDRFSAERLKGVDSTLKIQPAKLEDSAVYLCASSSLLDGTEAFFGQGTRLTVV.